This T cell receptor (beta chain) was identified in a study of blood T cell repertoires in COVID-19. Study-level information: Italy, Spain and the United States were the sources of the convalescent and acute COVID-19 samples.

The study drew participants aged about 18 to 89 years from 20 to 30 US areas. Clones were sequenced by immunoSEQ multiplex PCR, and TCRdb holds only the in-frame ones, with some missing. The sample has about 270,000 clones, nearly 90% seen once. The length of the CDR3 is 15 residues. Germline V gene data show CDR1 as MNHEY and CDR2 as SVGAGI. V lost 8 bases and J 3 bases, leaving 17 bases between the germline ends. The sequence came from a woman in her fifties or sixties who had recovered from COVID-19. V is TRBV6-5 and J is TRBJ1-5; TRBD1 is a possible D gene (6 bases). Source material: PBMCs or T cells enriched from blood (not recorded which). The CDR3 protein is CASQTGLLDNQPQHF. CDR3 sequence (DNA): TGTGCCAGCCAAACAGGGTTATTGGACAATCAGCCCCAGCATTTT.